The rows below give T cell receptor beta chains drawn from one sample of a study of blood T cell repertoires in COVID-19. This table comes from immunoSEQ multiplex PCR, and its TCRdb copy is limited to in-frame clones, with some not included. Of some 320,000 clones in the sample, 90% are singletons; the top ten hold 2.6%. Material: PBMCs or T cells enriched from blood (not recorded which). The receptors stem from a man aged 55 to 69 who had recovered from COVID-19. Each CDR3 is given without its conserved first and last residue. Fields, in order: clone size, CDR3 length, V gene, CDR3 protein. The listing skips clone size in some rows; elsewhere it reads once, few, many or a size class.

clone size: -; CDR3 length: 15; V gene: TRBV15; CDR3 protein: ATGDGAGGFTYTEAF
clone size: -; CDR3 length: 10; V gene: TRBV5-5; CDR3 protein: ASSLAAYEQY
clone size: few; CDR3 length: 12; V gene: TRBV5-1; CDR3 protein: ASSPGGGNQPQH
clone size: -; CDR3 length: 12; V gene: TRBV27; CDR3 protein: ASSYDSGGTEAF
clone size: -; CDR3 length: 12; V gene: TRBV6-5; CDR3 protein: ATRTARGHYEQY
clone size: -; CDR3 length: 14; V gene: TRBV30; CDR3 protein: ALGLAGGLARNEQF
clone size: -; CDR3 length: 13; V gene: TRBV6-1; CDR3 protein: ASSEAAQVHYGYT
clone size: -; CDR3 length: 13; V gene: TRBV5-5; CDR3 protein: ASSLEWTGLNEQY
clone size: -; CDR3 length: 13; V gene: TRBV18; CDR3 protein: ASSSLGTSGETQY
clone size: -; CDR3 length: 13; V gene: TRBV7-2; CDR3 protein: ASSLTATTNEKLF
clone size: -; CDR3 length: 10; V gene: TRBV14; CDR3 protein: ASSRSGAEQF
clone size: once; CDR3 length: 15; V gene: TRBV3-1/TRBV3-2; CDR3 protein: ASWATSCRSSYNEQF
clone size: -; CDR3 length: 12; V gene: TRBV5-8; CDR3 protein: ASDTGFGNQPQH
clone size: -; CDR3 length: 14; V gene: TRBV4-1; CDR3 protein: ASSSRDRELNTEAF
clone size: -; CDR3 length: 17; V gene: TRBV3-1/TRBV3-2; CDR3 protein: ASSPEGLGTSGTTYEQY
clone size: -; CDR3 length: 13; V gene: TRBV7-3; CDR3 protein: ASSPTGVPGSEAF
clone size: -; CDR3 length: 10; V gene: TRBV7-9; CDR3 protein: ASSARVGELF
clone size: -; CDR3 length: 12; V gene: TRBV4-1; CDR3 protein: ASSQDASGGEQF
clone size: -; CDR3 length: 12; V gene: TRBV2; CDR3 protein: ASSPDRGEQPQH
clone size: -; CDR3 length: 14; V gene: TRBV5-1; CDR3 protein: ASSLLGGVNTGELF
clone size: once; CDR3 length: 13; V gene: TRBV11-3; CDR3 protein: ASSLDHTPNTEAF
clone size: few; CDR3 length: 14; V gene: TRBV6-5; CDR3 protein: ASSYSSFRQNTEAF
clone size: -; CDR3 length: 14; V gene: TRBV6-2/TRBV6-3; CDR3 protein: ASSYSYRIQYYEQY
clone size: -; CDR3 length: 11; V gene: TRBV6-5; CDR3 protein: ASNPSGKNEQF
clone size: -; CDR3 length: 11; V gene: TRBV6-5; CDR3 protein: ASSYSRADTQY
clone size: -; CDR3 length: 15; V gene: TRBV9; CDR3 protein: ASSETETGAFGNTIY
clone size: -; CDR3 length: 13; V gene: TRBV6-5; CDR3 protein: ASRLAGVSYNEQF
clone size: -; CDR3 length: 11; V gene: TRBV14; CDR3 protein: ASSQEVTGVQF
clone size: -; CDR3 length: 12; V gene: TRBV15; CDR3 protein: ATSREPRDNEQF
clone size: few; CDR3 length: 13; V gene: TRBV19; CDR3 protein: ASRRQGKSNQPQH
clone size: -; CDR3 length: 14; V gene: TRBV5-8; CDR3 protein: ASSRVRGLNTGELF
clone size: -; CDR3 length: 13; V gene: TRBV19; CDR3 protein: ASSPDRAGYNEQF
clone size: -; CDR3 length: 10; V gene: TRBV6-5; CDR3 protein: ASRGVGQPQH
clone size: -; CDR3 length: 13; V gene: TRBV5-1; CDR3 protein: ASSTTRSSYNEQF
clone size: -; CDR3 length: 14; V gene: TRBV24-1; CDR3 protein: ATSDVGGRPTDTQY